This T cell receptor (beta chain) was sequenced during a study of blood T cell repertoires in COVID-19. About the study: Sites in the United States, Italy and Spain provided acute and convalescent COVID-19 samples. PBMCs, B-cell-depleted T cells, or T cells were the source of the cDNA or gDNA that made up the material.

This clone was seen a handful of times. Using immunoSEQ multiplex PCR, the repertoire was profiled, and TCRdb retains in-frame clones only, with some absent. The table lists about 290,000 clones, just under 85% of them singletons. CDR1 and CDR2 (germline): MGHRA, YSYEKL. CDR3 size: 17 residues. Trimming left V 2 bases short and J 0 bases short, with 17 bases between. The chain employs TRBV4-1 and TRBJ2-7; weak D call: TRBD1 (5 bases). The origin of this receptor is a woman in her forties or fifties with active or convalescent COVID-19. The sample consisted of peripheral blood. The CDR3 reads CASSQLIGATSSYEQYF. As DNA, the CDR3 is TGCGCCAGCAGCCAACTAATAGGGGCTACAAGCTCCTACGAGCAGTACTTC.